Listed here is a single T cell receptor beta chain. This clonotype was detected ten times or more. Its antigen target is currently unknown. Base qualities were left out, and no much larger clone turns up one base away. The sample is drawn from a study of T cells in Graves' hyperthyroidism and ophthalmopathy (dated 2019 in TCRdb). Regarding the study in general: Peripheral blood was sampled at the time of initial diagnosis, prior to any treatment. TCR V-J signatures able to tell the groups apart were searched for in a discovery cohort of approximately 95 patients, of whom about 40 had Graves' ophthalmopathy and about 55 had stable Graves' hyperthyroidism. Prospective prediction of ophthalmopathy was tested in an independent validation cohort of under 20 hyperthyroidism patients and 17 patients who later progressed to ophthalmopathy. The approximately 100 discovery patients were randomly split 7:3 into training and test sets. In addition, the study compared T-cell repertoires in thyroid tissue and in blood from five or six Graves' hyperthyroidism patients. Once sampling was done, hyperthyroidism patients were given methimazole at a starting dose of 30 mg daily, whereas ophthalmopathy patients were given high-dose intravenous methylprednisolone. According to the paper, TCR Vbeta CDR3 sequencing was carried out on 120 to 150 peripheral blood samples, which came from under 50 ophthalmopathy, 70 to 80 hyperthyroidism and approximately 17 progressor patients. Overall study results and their limits: A model built on a 13 V-J signature distinguished ophthalmopathy from stable hyperthyroidism, reaching about 88% sensitivity and approximately 81% specificity in cross-validation and 80%/75% in testing. Most expanded thyroid clonotypes (frequency above 0.001) were also detected in blood, a finding suggesting that blood repertoires may reflect thyroid immune responses. No statistical method was used to set the sample size in advance, and investigators knew the group allocation. During validation, the model predicted progression to ophthalmopathy a median of approximately 7 months ahead of onset, with more than 55% sensitivity and around 73% specificity.

Its CDR3 holds 15 amino acids, cysteine through phenylalanine. Only the CDR3 DNA stays, 45 bases, in frame from base 1. V has 4 bases trimmed and J has 6 bases trimmed; junction bases matching no gene number 12. In the germline V gene, CDR1 corresponds to LGHNA and CDR2 to YNFKEQ. TCR beta CDR3 regions were amplified from RNA transcripts. A first-round RT-PCR of the TCR CDR3 used the HTBI primer set with the Qiagen OneStep RT-PCR kit. Libraries were constructed in a second round of multiplex PCR, after which size selection and purification were carried out. Paired-end sequencing of the libraries was performed with 100 bp reads on an Illumina HiSeq2000. Per the authors' processing: SOAPnuke was used to process the raw data, with reads discarded if the reads contained adapters or uncalled bases, had a mean Phred below 15, or lacked an exact constant-primer or identifier match. COPE v1.2.5 was used to merge the high-quality paired reads, and each unique nucleotide sequence was defined as a clonotype. Clonotypes were aligned to IMGT TRBV, TRBD and TRBJ reference segments using MiTCR v1.1. Analysis was restricted to V-J combinations with a frequency above 0.0001, which covered roughly 99% of repertoires. A TCS score was defined as the ratio between F50 (clonal expansion) and ExV (chaos), using BLOSUM62-based TCRdist between CDR3 peptides within each V-J. Welch's t-statistics and random forest reduced roughly 530 V-J features to around 14, which were used in a naive Bayes classifier (R e1071). TCRdb ran its own pipeline on the public reads, namely fastp trimming at Q25 and MiXCR clone calling, and kept in-frame beta chains. Here each entry gathers all rows of one CDR3 protein and keeps the most common genes and DNA. The V and J calls come from TCRdb's annotation, not from the publication. This sample lists roughly 550,000 distinct CDR3 sequences; approximately 16% were detected once. Of the sample, 25% to 35% falls within the top ten clones.

Moderately to severely active disease, a Clinical Activity Score of at least 3, a NOSPECS grade of at least 4, and a duration under 3 months were present in ophthalmopathy patients. Exclusion was applied to patients with uncontrolled infections, other autoimmune diseases, pregnancy or lactation. Diagnoses relied on clinical symptoms, serum thyroxine and TRAb, thyroid ultrasound and orbital computed tomography. PBMCs were separated from roughly 10 ml of fresh peripheral blood using Ficoll-Paque density gradient centrifugation. Total RNA was extracted with Trizol reagent, and quality was checked on an Agilent 2100 Bioanalyzer.

The specimen was blood. Here the chain combines TRBV4-2 and TRBJ2-7; the central 7 bases match TRBD1. This receptor was obtained from a woman younger than 45 with Graves' ophthalmopathy. The CDR3 corresponds to CASSRGTVVGFEQYF. The sequenced DNA is TGTGCCAGCAGCCGTGGGACAGTAGTGGGATTCGAGCAGTACTTC.